Sequencing of this T cell receptor beta chain was carried out in a study of T cells in Graves' hyperthyroidism and ophthalmopathy. Looking at the study overall: The authors collected peripheral blood at initial diagnosis, before any treatment.

The CDR3 regions of TCR beta were amplified from RNA transcripts. The HTBI set primed first-round TCR CDR3 RT-PCR. TCRdb redid the calling of the multiplex PCR reads with MiXCR, one entry per CDR3 protein. The sample includes around 400,000 distinct CDR3 sequences, roughly 15% of them seen just once. General study results and limits: By a 13 V-J model, ophthalmopathy was set apart from stable hyperthyroidism.

This clonotype has a handful of counts. Its cognate antigen is unknown. Ophthalmopathy in the patients scored at least 3 on Clinical Activity Score and at least 4 on NOSPECS grade, lasting under 3 months. The clonotype was recovered from a woman aged 60-75 years with Graves' ophthalmopathy. The material sequenced was blood.

The CDR3 coding sequence is TGTGCCAGCAGCCAAGGATTACAGGGGTACGAGCAGTACTTC. It codes for CASSQGLQGYEQYF. J is TRBJ2-7 and V is TRBV14; 7 positions match TRBD1. This CDR3 is built from 14 residues. The ends lost 1 base at V and 4 bases at J; junction bases unmatched: 4. The germline V gene encodes CDR1 SGHDN and CDR2 FVKESK.